This TCR beta chain was retrieved from a study of blood T cells in healthy people across ages. The CDR3 loop spans 15 amino acids. With 6 bases removed from V and 13 bases from J, the gap between germline ends came to 25 bases. CDR1 is MNHEY and CDR2 is SVGEGT in the germline V gene. As regards this clonotype: A read error may be the cause here, since a much bigger clone is one base away.

A second PCR, run for about 7 to 11 cycles, used a sample-barcoded 5' primer plus a J-beta primer mix. TCRdb passed the 5' RACE reads through MiXCR, listing each CDR3 protein once. This sample has about 1.7 million distinct CDR3 sequences; 28% occur once, and the top ten carry 7.7%. The sequenced sample consisted of blood. The chain carries TRBV6-2 or TRBV6-3 and TRBJ2-4; maybe TRBD1 (6 bases). This TCR derives from a woman aged 30 to 39 in good health. The DNA of the CDR3 is TGTGCCAGCAGCTCGACAGGAGGCGCCTACAATGAGCAGTACTTC. Protein sequence: CASSSTGGAYNEQYF.